This T cell receptor beta chain was identified in a study of metastatic and nonmetastatic thyroid tumors (dated by TCRdb to 2020 to 2022). About the full investigation: Repertoires were compared across peripheral blood and tumor or nodule tissue samples from malignant and benign thyroid patients. Study-level results and caveats: In both blood and tumor samples, malignant tumors were reported to have significantly higher TCR beta diversity than benign nodules.

Library construction relied on PCR. Instrument used: Illumina HiSeq 4000. High-throughput sequencing was used to profile the CDR3 region of the TCR beta-chain in every patient. The published analysis was carried out like this. The researchers built a classifier to tell apart papillary thyroid cancer patients with distant metastasis, based on CDR3 differences among clinicopathological groups. The Shannon index was used to assess repertoire diversity, and the Morisita-Horn index was used to assess tumor-blood repertoire similarity. In TCRdb, the public reads were trimmed at Q25 with fastp and aligned with MiXCR, with productive beta chains retained. V and J calls and clone size were set by TCRdb, not the authors. The sample includes approximately 24,000 clones, with under 25% observed a single time. 10% to 15% of the sample is taken by the ten largest. At least ten counts were recorded for this clone. Which antigen it targets is not known. Per-base qualities were not stored, and no clone one base away is much larger.

None of the patients had been given any treatment before thyroid surgery. Using T-cell receptor beta sequencing, the study looked back at clinical samples from patients collected from about 2011 to 2019. The CDR3 runs 14 amino acids, cysteine and phenylalanine included. This entry keeps only the CDR3 DNA: 42 bases, framed from base 1. Trimming at the junction amounts to 4 bases on V and 5 bases on J, and the germline ends lie 17 bases apart. CDR1 DFQATT and CDR2 SNEGSKA are derived from the germline V gene (reference sequence). The V and J genes are TRBV20-1 and TRBJ2-5, with TRBD1 as a weak D call on 7 bases. The source material was blood. The receptor's source is a male donor with papillary thyroid cancer or a benign thyroid nodule (not recorded which). Some clones in this sample may be carry-over from other donors' samples. In nucleotide form, the sequence is TGCAGTGCTAACGGAGGGGGCAGGGGGGAGACCCAGTACTTC. This is translated as CSANGGGRGETQYF.